A selection of T cell receptor beta chains follows, all from one sample in a study of neurological immune-mediated disorders. MiXCR was run by TCRdb on the 5' RACE reads, yielding one entry per CDR3 protein. The table includes 47,000 or so distinct CDR3 sequences, more than 8% detected once. The sequencing input was PBMCs. The receptors stem from a woman aged 40 to 55 in good health. Both conserved end residues are part of each CDR3. Fields, in order: D gene, J gene, V gene, clone size, CDR3 protein, CDR3 DNA. D genes are given only for firm matches. A row's size may be missing; if present it is once, few, many or a size class.

>NA|TRBJ2-2|TRBV7-8|many
CASLHRPLGSGTGELFF
TGTGCCAGCCTTCATCGGCCTTTGGGTAGTGGAACCGGGGAGCTGTTTTTT
>NA|TRBJ1-5|TRBV3-1|many
CASSQGDQQPQHF
TGTGCCAGCAGCCAAGGGGATCAGCAGCCCCAGCATTTT
>NA|TRBJ2-5|TRBV7-7|many
CASSLGGARGQETQYF
TGTGCTAGCAGCTTAGGGGGGGCGCGCGGTCAAGAGACCCAGTACTTC
>NA|TRBJ2-7|TRBV4-3|many
CASSQDLVYEQYF
TGCGCCAGCAGCCAAGATCTGGTCTACGAGCAGTACTTC
>TRBD2|TRBJ2-7|TRBV3-1|few
CASSLTAGGSYEQYF
TGTGCCAGCAGCCTAACTGCAGGCGGGAGCTACGAGCAGTACTTC
>TRBD1|TRBJ1-1|TRBV20-1|many
CSARDFGQGGGEAFF
TGCAGTGCTAGAGACTTTGGACAGGGGGGGGGTGAAGCTTTCTTT
>NA|TRBJ1-2|TRBV4-3|few
CASSQSGGGYGYTF
TGCGCCAGCAGCCAATCGGGGGGGGGTTATGGCTACACCTTC
>NA|TRBJ1-3|TRBV2|many
CASSEGVTIYF
TGTGCCAGCAGTGAAGGAGTCACCATATATTTT
>TRBD2|TRBJ2-1|TRBV20-1|many
CSASSGSRSYNEQFF
TGCAGTGCTTCGAGCGGGAGTAGATCCTACAATGAGCAGTTCTTC
>NA|TRBJ2-1|TRBV10-1|many
CASSERRGVGYYNEQFF
TGCGCCAGCAGTGAGCGTCGCGGGGTAGGCTATTACAATGAGCAGTTCTTC
>NA|TRBJ1-3|TRBV5-1|many
CASSFDGSSGNTIYF
TGCGCCAGCAGTTTTGACGGCAGCTCTGGAAACACCATATATTTT
>TRBD2|TRBJ2-1|TRBV18|NA
CASSPKGREDFYNEQFF
TGTGCCAGCTCACCAAAGGGGAGGGAAGATTTCTACAATGAGCAGTTCTTC
>TRBD2|TRBJ2-1|TRBV5-1|NA
CASSLTPTSGTYNEQFF
TGCGCCAGCAGCCTCACTCCCACTAGCGGGACCTACAATGAGCAGTTCTTC
>NA|TRBJ2-3|TRBV20-1|many
CSAPVGDAQYF
TGCAGTGCTCCGGTGGGGGACGCGCAGTATTTT
>NA|TRBJ1-1|TRBV12-3/TRBV12-4|many
CASSLDTRGTEAFF
TGTGCCAGCAGCTTGGACACAAGAGGGACTGAAGCTTTCTTT
>TRBD2|TRBJ2-5|TRBV7-2|NA
CASSRSVAGGDTQYF
TGTGCCAGCAGCCGGTCCGTAGCGGGGGGCGATACTCAGTACTTC
>TRBD2|TRBJ2-1|TRBV20-1|few
CSARDHKRGGSAGEQFF
TGCAGTGCTAGAGATCATAAGCGGGGGGGTTCCGCCGGTGAGCAGTTCTTC
>NA|TRBJ2-3|TRBV7-2|many
CASSLWVMDTQYF
TGTGCCAGCAGCTTATGGGTTATGGATACGCAGTATTTT
>NA|TRBJ1-2|TRBV7-9|NA
CANSLEHSGGVYGYTF
TGTGCCAACAGCTTAGAACACAGTGGAGGAGTCTATGGCTACACCTTC
>NA|TRBJ2-1|TRBV7-2|few
CASRTLSPRGDEQFF
TGTGCCAGCAGAACCCTAAGCCCCAGGGGCGATGAGCAGTTCTTC
>TRBD1|TRBJ2-7|TRBV3-1|many
CASSKTGTGETYEQYF
TGTGCCAGCAGCAAGACCGGGACAGGGGAAACTTACGAGCAGTACTTC
>TRBD2|TRBJ2-1|TRBV6-5|medium-sized
CATNSGRYNEQFF
TGTGCCACCAATAGCGGGAGGTACAATGAGCAGTTCTTC
>TRBD1|TRBJ1-2|TRBV4-3|few
CASRNTGGAYGYTF
TGCGCCAGCAGGAATACAGGGGGCGCCTATGGCTACACCTTC
>TRBD1|TRBJ2-7|TRBV15|many
CATSSVILQGGSYEQYF
TGTGCCACCAGCAGCGTTATCCTACAGGGGGGTTCCTACGAGCAGTACTTC
>NA|TRBJ2-1|TRBV7-2|NA
CASSSYPSSYNEQFF
TGTGCCAGCAGCTCATACCCGAGCTCCTACAATGAGCAGTTCTTC
>NA|TRBJ2-2|TRBV27|many
CASSLLGRNTGELFF
TGTGCCAGCAGTTTACTCGGGCGGAACACCGGGGAGCTGTTTTTT
>NA|TRBJ2-5|TRBV5-1|many
CASSLLGVQETQYF
TGCGCCAGCAGCTTGTTGGGGGTACAAGAGACCCAGTACTTC
>NA|TRBJ1-1|TRBV20-1|many
CSASLIRELETEAFF
TGCAGTGCTAGTCTCATCAGGGAGTTGGAGACTGAAGCTTTCTTT
>TRBD1|TRBJ2-7|TRBV7-9|many
CASSRGQTFYEQYF
TGTGCCAGCAGCCGGGGACAGACCTTCTACGAGCAGTACTTC
>NA|TRBJ2-2|TRBV4-3|NA
CASSQGQGLVTGELFF
TGCGCCAGCAGCCAAGGGCAGGGACTGGTGACCGGGGAGCTGTTTTTT
>NA|TRBJ1-1|TRBV29-1|many
CSARIPWGETEAFF
TGCAGCGCCCGAATACCGTGGGGGGAAACTGAAGCTTTCTTT
>NA|TRBJ1-2|TRBV7-2|many
CASSPGGGPRGYTF
TGTGCCAGCAGCCCGGGGGGCGGGCCCCGGGGCTACACCTTC
>NA|TRBJ2-2|TRBV2|many
CASRGGQAGELFF
TGTGCCAGCAGGGGGGGGCAGGCCGGGGAGCTGTTTTTT
>NA|TRBJ2-1|TRBV5-6|many
CASSLGGSSYNEQFF
TGTGCCAGCAGCTTAGGGGGTAGCTCCTACAATGAGCAGTTCTTC
>NA|TRBJ1-6|TRBV5-6|many
CASSGVRQFYNSPLHF
TGTGCCAGCAGCGGCGTGAGACAGTTCTATAATTCACCCCTCCACTTT
>NA|TRBJ2-1|TRBV9|many
CASSVGERVDEQFF
TGTGCCAGCAGCGTAGGCGAGCGGGTCGATGAGCAGTTCTTC
>NA|TRBJ2-1|TRBV5-1|many
CASSLETYGNEQFF
TGCGCCAGCAGCTTGGAGACCTACGGGAATGAGCAGTTCTTC
>NA|TRBJ2-7|TRBV7-8|NA
CASSTRWTGGYEQYF
TGTGCCAGCAGCACTCGCTGGACTGGCGGTTACGAGCAGTACTTC
>TRBD2|TRBJ2-1|TRBV7-2|many
CASSLAWQAGDYNEQFF
TGTGCCAGCAGCTTAGCTTGGCAGGCGGGGGACTACAATGAGCAGTTCTTC
>TRBD1|TRBJ1-2|TRBV19|few
CASGDRADYGYTF
TGTGCCAGTGGGGACAGGGCGGACTATGGCTACACCTTC
>NA|TRBJ1-1|TRBV4-3|many
CASSQDIGEQITEAFF
TGCGCCAGCAGCCAAGATATCGGAGAACAAATCACTGAAGCTTTCTTT